The count of the clone carrying this T cell receptor (beta chain) is one. The record originates from a study of OX40 agonist ivuxolimab in advanced cancers. Method: immunoSEQ multiplex PCR; TCRdb's copy keeps in-frame clones and lacks some. The sample gives more than 35,000 clones, 75% to 90% of which show up once; about 6.8% is in the top ten. The sample consisted of CD4+ or CD8+ T cells sorted from blood, taken in a trial of the OX40 agonist ivuxolimab. The sequence derives from an adult with an advanced solid tumor such as melanoma, head and neck, liver or kidney cancer.

As DNA, the CDR3 is TGCGCCAGCAGCGCCGGGACTGCTAAACCTAATGAGCAGTTCTTC. Its protein is CASSAGTAKPNEQFF. This chain joins TRBV5-1 and TRBJ2-1; tentative D call: TRBD2 (6 bases). The V gene lost 4 bases and the J gene lost 7 bases, with 18 bases spanning the gap. CDR1 and CDR2 from the germline V gene are SGHRS and YFSETQ. CDR3 size: 15 residues. Variable domain in full (rest from reference TRBV5-1 and TRBJ2-1): KAGVTQTPRYLIKTRGQQVTLSCSPISGHRSVSWYQQTPGQGLQFLFEYFSETQRNKGNFPGRFSGRQFSNSRSEMNVSTLELGDSALYLCASSAGTAKPNEQFFGPGTRLTVL.